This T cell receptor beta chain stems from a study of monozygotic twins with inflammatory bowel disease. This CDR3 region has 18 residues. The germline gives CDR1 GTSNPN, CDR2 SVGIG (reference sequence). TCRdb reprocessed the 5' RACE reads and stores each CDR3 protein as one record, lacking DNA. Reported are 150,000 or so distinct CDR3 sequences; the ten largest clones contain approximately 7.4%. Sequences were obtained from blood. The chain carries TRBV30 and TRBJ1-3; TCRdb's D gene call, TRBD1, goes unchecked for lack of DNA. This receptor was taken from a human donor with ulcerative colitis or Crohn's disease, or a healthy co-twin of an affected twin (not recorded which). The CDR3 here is CAWKSRDSFYLSGNTIYF.